A single sample gave rise to the 26 T cell receptor beta chains below, sequenced in a study of blood T cell repertoires in COVID-19. Generated by immunoSEQ multiplex PCR, the TCRdb table keeps only in-frame clones and is missing some. The table records over 90,000 clones, about 80% of them present only once. Sequencing input: peripheral blood. The receptor source for this set is a human donor in a cohort sampled during active COVID-19.

This clone came up a few times. The chain joins TRBV28 to TRBJ1-1; D gene uncertain. V lost 3 bases, J lost 0 bases, and 17 bases lay in between. The V gene's germline CDR1 is MDHEN and CDR2 SYDVKM. The CDR3 is made up of 17 amino acids. CDR3 sequence reads: CASSFPPGSIMNTEAFF. The CDR3 nucleotides are TGTGCCAGCAGTTTTCCCCCTGGCAGTATCATGAACACTGAAGCTTTCTTT.

Worth noting for this clone: The same CDR3 is also encoded by other DNA sequences in this sample. This chain connects TRBV18 to TRBJ1-1; 8 bases are shared with TRBD1. Germline CDR1 is KGHSH and CDR2 is LQKENI. V lost 2 bases and J lost 1; bases outside the gene matches: 0. The CDR3 spans 14 residues. CDR3 nucleotides: TGTGCCAGCTCACCAGGACAGGGGAACACTGAAGCTTTCTTT. Amino acids: CASSPGQGNTEAFF. Full variable domain (rest looked up from reference TRBV18 and TRBJ1-1): NAGVMQNPRHLVRRRGQEARLRCSPMKGHSHVYWYRQLPEEGLKFMVYLQKENIIDESGMPKERFSAEFPKEGPSILRIQQVVRGDSAAYFCASSPGQGNTEAFFGQGTRLTVV.

The J gene is TRBJ2-5, the V gene TRBV21-1; the table gives TRBD1 as D, unverified against the DNA. TRBV21-1 is described as a pseudogene. CDR3 size: 15 residues. CDR3 region: CASSKQIRAQETQYF. The CDR3 bases are TGTGCCAGCAGCAAACAGATCAGGGCGCAAGAGACCCAGTACTTC.

The V gene is TRBV11-3, the J gene TRBJ2-2; 12 bases are shared with TRBD1. This CDR3 has 15 residues. V was clipped by 4 bases and J by 7 bases; unmatched bases: 4. CDR1 SGHNT and CDR2 YENEEA come from the germline V gene. CDR3 sequence (DNA): TGTGCCAGCAGCTCGGGACAGGGGGCCGTCGGGGAGCTGTTTTTT. Its protein product is CASSSGQGAVGELFF.

This chain links TRBV18 with TRBJ2-5; 8 positions match TRBD1. The CDR3 has 15 amino acids. V lost 3 bases, J lost 5 bases, and 8 bases stayed unmatched. The germline V gene encodes CDR1 KGHSH and CDR2 LQKENI. For the CDR3, the DNA is TGTGCCAGCTCACCCGGCCAGGGGGCCGTGGAGACCCAGTACTTC. It translates to CASSPGQGAVETQYF.

The V and J genes are TRBV18 and TRBJ2-4, with D unclear. Trimming removed 2 bases from V and 6 bases from J, with 8 bases in between. The CDR3 spans 13 residues. CDR1 is KGHSH and CDR2 is LQKENI in the germline V gene. The chain's CDR3 is CASSPLERNIQYF. The CDR3 coding sequence is TGTGCCAGCTCACCATTAGAAAGAAACATTCAGTACTTC.

V gene TRBV6-5 combines with J gene TRBJ1-1; TRBD1 is a possible D gene (6 bases). This CDR3 comprises 13 residues. V dropped 7 bases and J dropped 5 bases, with 14 bases sitting between them. Germline values: CDR1 MNHEY, CDR2 SVGAGI. For the CDR3, the DNA is TGTGCCAGCACCTTTGGGGGCGAAACTGAAGCTTTCTTT. It codes for CASTFGGETEAFF.

The CDR3 nucleotides are TGTGCCAGCAGCGTAGTACTACAGGGAATTGAGCAGTTCTTC. Translated: CASSVVLQGIEQFF. The V call is TRBV9, the J call TRBJ2-1, with D maybe TRBD1 (6 bases). Looked up from germline, CDR1 is SGDLS and CDR2 is YYNGEE. V was shortened by 0 bases and J by 9 bases, with 13 bases between the two germline ends. This CDR3 has 14 residues.

The gene calls are TRBV18 and TRBJ2-1, with 8 bases matching TRBD1. CDR3 length equals 13 residues. Per the germline V gene, CDR1 is KGHSH and CDR2 is LQKENI. Trimming at V came to 3 bases and at J to 6 bases, leaving 1 base not matched to a gene. The CDR3: CASSPGQVNEQFF. Written as DNA, the CDR3 is TGTGCCAGCTCACCGGGACAGGTCAATGAGCAGTTCTTC.

The V call is TRBV5-1, the J call TRBJ2-4; TRBD1 agrees at 7 bases. The CDR3 sequence is 14 residues long. After removal of 8 bases from V and 0 bases from J, the junction contained 5 bases not matched to a gene. Germline CDR1 is SGHRS and CDR2 is YFSETQ. The CDR3 DNA sequence: TGCGCCAGTTCGGACAGGCTAGCCAAAAACATTCAGTACTTC. It translates to CASSDRLAKNIQYF.

This chain links TRBV7-2 with TRBJ1-2; 11 nucleotides line up with TRBD1. This CDR3 has 15 amino acids. Germline values: CDR1 SGHTA, CDR2 FQGNSA. The V gene end was trimmed by 5 bases and the J gene end by 5 bases; junction bases not matched to a gene: 7. The CDR3 loop is CASSPWGTGGYGYTF. In DNA form, the CDR3 reads TGTGCCAGCAGCCCTTGGGGGACAGGGGGGTATGGCTACACCTTC. Full variable domain (remainder filled in from reference TRBV7-2 and TRBJ1-2): GAGVSQSPSNKVTEKGKDVELRCDPISGHTALYWYRQSLGQGLEFLIYFQGNSAPDKSGLPSDRFSAERTGGSVSTLTIQRTQQEDSAVYLCASSPWGTGGYGYTFGSGTRLTVV.

The rearrangement links TRBV24-1 to TRBJ2-3; 12 bases are shared with TRBD2. The CDR3 consists of 15 residues. Germline lookup yields CDR1 KGHDR and CDR2 SFDVKD. With V trimmed by 4 bases and J by 8 bases, 6 bases remained unmatched. The CDR3, as DNA: TGTGCCACCAGTGACCCGACTAGCGGGGGTGCTACGCAGTATTTT. Its translation is CATSDPTSGGATQYF.

The chain combines TRBV6-2 or TRBV6-3 with TRBJ2-7; TRBD1 agrees at 9 bases. With 6 bases clipped from V and 6 bases from J, the junction kept 6 bases outside the gene matches. The CDR3 length is 13 residues. Germline values: CDR1 MNHEY, CDR2 SVGEGT. The CDR3 DNA is TGTGCCAGCAGCCGGGACAGGGTCTTCGAGCAGTACTTC. Translated, it gives CASSRDRVFEQYF.

The V call is TRBV5-5, the J call TRBJ1-1; D possibly corresponds to TRBD1 (6 bases). This CDR3 is 15 amino acids long. The ends were cut back, 0 bases at V and 1 base at J, with 10 bases in the middle. Germline CDR1 is SGHKS and CDR2 is YYEKEE (reference sequence). CDR3 sequence: CASSLGRGENTEAFF. CDR3 bases: TGTGCCAGCAGCTTGGGCAGGGGCGAGAACACTGAAGCTTTCTTT.

This chain connects TRBV7-9 to TRBJ1-4, with no clear D. This CDR3 region has 17 residues. Trimming took off 5 bases at V and 4 bases at J, with 20 bases between the two ends. The germline V gene has CDR1 SEHNR and CDR2 FQNEAQ (reference sequence). This chain's CDR3 is CASSPLEGRQDNEKLFF. For the CDR3, the DNA is TGTGCCAGCAGCCCTCTTGAGGGCAGGCAGGATAATGAAAAACTGTTTTTT. Variable domain in full (rest from reference TRBV7-9 and TRBJ1-4): DTGVSQNPRHKITKRGQNVTFRCDPISEHNRLYWYRQTLGQGPEFLTYFQNEAQLEKSRLLSDRFSAERPKGSFSTLEIQRTEQGDSAMYLCASSPLEGRQDNEKLFFGSGTQLSVL.

V and J are TRBV10-3 and TRBJ1-1; perhaps TRBD1 as D (6 bases). Germline V lookup: CDR1 ENHRY, CDR2 SYGVKD. This CDR3 spans 13 amino acids. V was shortened by 6 bases and J by 5 bases, with 13 bases between the two germline ends. CDR3 coding DNA: TGTGCCATCAGCGAAGGGGGTTTAACTGAAGCTTTCTTT. This translates into CAISEGGLTEAFF.

The chain couples TRBV5-1 to TRBJ2-2; 8 bases fit TRBD1. J gave up 6 bases and V 2 bases, and 6 bases lay outside the gene matches. The CDR3 is 15 residues long. Germline-derived CDR1 and CDR2 are SGHRS and YFSETQ. The CDR3 DNA reads as TGCGCCAGCAGCTTTAGTCAGGGGGCCGCCGGGGAGCTGTTTTTT. This translates into CASSFSQGAAGELFF.

The gene calls are TRBV5-1 and TRBJ2-3; 8 bases map to TRBD2. CDR3 length equals 16 residues. After removal of 1 base from V and 2 bases from J, the junction contained 6 bases not matched to a gene. The germline V gene encodes CDR1 SGHRS and CDR2 YFSETQ. CDR3 sequence: CASSLFSGGNTDTQYF. Written as DNA, the CDR3 is TGCGCCAGCAGCTTGTTTTCGGGGGGGAACACAGATACGCAGTATTTT.

This clone was detected a few times. The chain recombines TRBV9 with TRBJ1-6, with TRBD1 matching 7 bases. The CDR3 runs to 16 residues. CDR1 and CDR2 from the germline V gene are SGDLS and YYNGEE. V gave up 4 bases and J gave up 2 bases; unmatched junction bases: 6. The CDR3 region is CASSFGDRAYNSPLHF. The CDR3 DNA follows: TGTGCCAGCAGCTTCGGTGACAGGGCCTATAATTCACCCCTCCACTTT.

This clone turned up a few times. This rearrangement joins TRBV7-9 to TRBJ1-1; D unclear. From germline, CDR1 is SEHNR and CDR2 FQNEAQ (reference sequence). V was clipped by 3 bases and J by 4 bases, with 12 bases between them. The CDR3 loop spans 14 amino acids. Here the CDR3 DNA reads TGTGCCAGCAGCTTGTCCCACGGTGGCACTGAAGCTTTCTTT. It is translated as CASSLSHGGTEAFF.

This clone was observed once. DNA of the CDR3: TGTGCCAGCAGCCTAGGCAGGGGTTCTGCCAAAAACATTCAGTACTTC. This gives the protein CASSLGRGSAKNIQYF. This chain joins TRBV11-3 and TRBJ2-4; maybe TRBD1 (6 bases). The length of the CDR3 is 16 residues. Trimming left V 5 bases short and J 1 base short, with 15 bases between. The V gene's germline CDR1 is SGHNT and CDR2 YENEEA.

The genes are TRBV2 and TRBJ2-3; TRBD1 aligns across 11 bases. V lost 8 bases and J lost 1; bases outside the gene matches: 2. The CDR3 totals 14 residues. The germline CDR1 and CDR2 sequences are SNHLY and FYNNEI. As DNA, the CDR3 is TGTGCCAGCCGGACAGGGGGCGGCACAGATACGCAGTATTTT. It specifies CASRTGGGTDTQYF.

This CDR3 reads CASSERDETQYF. For the CDR3, the DNA is TGTGCCAGCAGTGAGAGGGATGAGACCCAGTACTTC. The genes are TRBV2 and TRBJ2-5, with a weak D call TRBD2 (5 bases). The CDR3 runs to 12 residues. V was clipped by 3 bases and J by 5 bases, with 7 bases between them. Germline lookup yields CDR1 SNHLY and CDR2 FYNNEI.

The rearrangement joins TRBV5-4 to TRBJ2-5, with 8 bases fitting TRBD1. Trimming removed 0 bases from V and 4 bases from J; junction bases left unmatched: 8. The germline V gene has CDR1 SGHNT and CDR2 YYREEE (reference sequence). This CDR3 has 16 amino acids. The CDR3 sequence is CASSLEGRGLPETQYF. The DNA of the CDR3 is TGTGCCAGCAGCTTGGAGGGCAGGGGGCTTCCAGAGACCCAGTACTTC. The entire variable domain, with the rest obtained from reference TRBV5-4 and TRBJ2-5, is as follows: ETGVTQSPTHLIKTRGQQVTLRCSSQSGHNTVSWYQQALGQGPQFIFQYYREEENGRGNFPPRFSGLQFPNYSSELNVNALELDDSALYLCASSLEGRGLPETQYFGPGTRLLVL.

The CDR3 DNA reads as TGTGCCAGAAGCCCCACTCCAGGGAAAGCTAACTATGGCTACACCTTC. This translates into CARSPTPGKANYGYTF. The rearrangement uses TRBV5-3 and TRBJ1-2, with D possibly TRBD1 on 5 matching bases. TRBV5-3 counts as an open reading frame of uncertain function. Trimming removed 4 bases at V and 0 bases at J, with 16 bases between. The CDR3 runs 16 residues.

The chain joins TRBV19 to TRBJ1-4; a weak D match, TRBD1 (5 bases). The germline CDR1 and CDR2 sequences are LNHDA and SQIVND (reference sequence). Trimming cost V 6 bases and J 3 bases, with 17 bases left between them. The CDR3 sequence is 16 residues long. The CDR3 loop is CASSRAGTGSNEKLFF. The CDR3 coding sequence is TGTGCCAGTAGCCGCGCGGGGACCGGATCTAATGAAAAACTGTTTTTT.